The clone carrying this T cell receptor (beta chain) has just a few counts. Its antigen remains unidentified. From the 5' RACE reads, TCRdb called clonotypes with MiXCR, one entry per CDR3 protein. The sample carries under 200,000 distinct CDR3 sequences, roughly 10% recorded once. From germline, CDR1 is LGHDT and CDR2 YNNKEL (reference sequence). The germline V and J ends were trimmed by 3 bases and 9 bases, with 18 bases remaining between them. This CDR3 is built from 14 residues. This record comes from a study of T-cell memory formation after mild COVID-19. Study-wide context: There were largely donor-specific TCR clusters. Regarding the study as a whole: Day 15 to 85 contractors were CD4/CD8 balanced; later expanders leaned CD4+.

The sample consisted of PBMCs or a T cell subset sorted from them (not recorded which). The chain couples TRBV3-1 to TRBJ2-7; the D gene is possibly TRBD1 (6 bases). The sequence came from a man aged 18 to 30 who had mild COVID-19 (a few samples of this study predate the infection). Cell type and time point are not known. Written as DNA, the CDR3 is TGTGCCAGCAGCCACCGGGACATCGTCCGTGTGCAGTACTTC. Amino acid sequence: CASSHRDIVRVQYF.